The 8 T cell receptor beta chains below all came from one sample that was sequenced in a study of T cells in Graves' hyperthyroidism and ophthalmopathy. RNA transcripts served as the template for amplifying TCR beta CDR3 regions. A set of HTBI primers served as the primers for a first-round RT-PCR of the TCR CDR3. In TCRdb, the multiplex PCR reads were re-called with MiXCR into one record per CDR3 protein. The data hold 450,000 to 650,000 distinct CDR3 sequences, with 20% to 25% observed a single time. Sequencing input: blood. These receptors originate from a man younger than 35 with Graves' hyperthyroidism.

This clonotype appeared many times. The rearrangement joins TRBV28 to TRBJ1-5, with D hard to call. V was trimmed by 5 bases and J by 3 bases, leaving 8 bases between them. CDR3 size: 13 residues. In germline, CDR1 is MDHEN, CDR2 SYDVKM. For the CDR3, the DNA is TGTGCCAGCAGTAAAGGGATCAATCAGCCCCAGCATTTT. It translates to CASSKGINQPQHF.

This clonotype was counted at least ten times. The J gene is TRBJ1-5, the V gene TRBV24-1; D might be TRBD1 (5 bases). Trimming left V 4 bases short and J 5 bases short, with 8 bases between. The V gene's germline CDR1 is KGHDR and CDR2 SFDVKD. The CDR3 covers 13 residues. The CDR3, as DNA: TGTGCCACCAGTGACAGGGTGGATCAGCCCCAGCATTTT. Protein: CATSDRVDQPQHF.

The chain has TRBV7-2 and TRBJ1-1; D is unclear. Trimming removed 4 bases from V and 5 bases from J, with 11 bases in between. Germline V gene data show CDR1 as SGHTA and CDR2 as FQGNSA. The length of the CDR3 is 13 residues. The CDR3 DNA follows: TGTGCCAGCAGCTATAATATAGAGACTGAAGCTTTCTTT. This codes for CASSYNIETEAFF. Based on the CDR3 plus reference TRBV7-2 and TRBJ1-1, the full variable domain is GAGVSQSPSNKVTEKGKDVELRCDPISGHTALYWYRQSLGQGLEFLIYFQGNSAPDKSGLPSDRFSAERTGGSVSTLTIQRTQQEDSAVYLCASSYNIETEAFFGQGTRLTVV.

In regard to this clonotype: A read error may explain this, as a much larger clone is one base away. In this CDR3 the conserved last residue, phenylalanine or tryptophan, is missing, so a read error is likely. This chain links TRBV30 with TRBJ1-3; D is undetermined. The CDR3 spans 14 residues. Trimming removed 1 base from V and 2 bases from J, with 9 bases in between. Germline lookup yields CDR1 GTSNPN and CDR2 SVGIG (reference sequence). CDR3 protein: CAWSEGFTGNTIYL. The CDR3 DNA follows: TGTGCCTGGAGTGAAGGGTTTACTGGAAACACCATATATCTT.

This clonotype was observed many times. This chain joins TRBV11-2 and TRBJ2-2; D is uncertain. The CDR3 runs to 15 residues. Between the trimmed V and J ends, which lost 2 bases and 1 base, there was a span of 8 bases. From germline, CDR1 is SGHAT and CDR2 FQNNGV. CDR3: CASSLFWLNTGELFF. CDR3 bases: TGTGCCAGCAGCTTATTTTGGCTGAACACCGGGGAGCTGTTTTTT.

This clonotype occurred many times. DNA for the CDR3: TGTGCCAGCAGCTCCCAAAGGGCCAGGTCTCTCACCTTC. The encoded protein is CASSSQRARSLTF. The chain carries TRBV5-6 and TRBJ1-2; D remains ambiguous. Germline V gene lookup returns CDR1 SGHDT and CDR2 YYEEEE. This CDR3 is 13 amino acids long. V lost 3 bases to trimming and J lost 13 bases, with 19 bases between them.

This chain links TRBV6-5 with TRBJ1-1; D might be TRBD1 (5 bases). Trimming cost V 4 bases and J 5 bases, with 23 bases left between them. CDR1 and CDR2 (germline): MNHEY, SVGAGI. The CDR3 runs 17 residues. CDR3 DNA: TGTGCCAGCAGTTCCAAAGGTACAGGATGGGGTTGGACTGAAGCTTTCTTT. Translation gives CASSSKGTGWGWTEAFF.

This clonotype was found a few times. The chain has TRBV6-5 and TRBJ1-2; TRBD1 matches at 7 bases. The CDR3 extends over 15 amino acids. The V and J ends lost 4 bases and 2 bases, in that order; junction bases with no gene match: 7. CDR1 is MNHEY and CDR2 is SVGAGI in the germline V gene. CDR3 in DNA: TGTGCCAGCAGTTCATACAGGGGCCGGAACTATGGCTACACCTTC. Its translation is CASSSYRGRNYGYTF.